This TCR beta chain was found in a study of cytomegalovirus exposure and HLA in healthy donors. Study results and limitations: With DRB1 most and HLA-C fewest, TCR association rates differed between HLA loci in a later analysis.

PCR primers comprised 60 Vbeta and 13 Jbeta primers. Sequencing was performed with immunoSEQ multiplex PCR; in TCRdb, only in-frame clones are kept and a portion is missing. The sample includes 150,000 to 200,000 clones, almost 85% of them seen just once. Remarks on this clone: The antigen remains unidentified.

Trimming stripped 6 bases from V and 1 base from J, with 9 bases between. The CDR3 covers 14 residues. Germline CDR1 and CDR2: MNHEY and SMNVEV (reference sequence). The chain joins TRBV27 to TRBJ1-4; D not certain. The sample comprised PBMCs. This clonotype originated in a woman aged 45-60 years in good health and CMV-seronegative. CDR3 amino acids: CASSPLRTNEKLFF. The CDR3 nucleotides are TGTGCCAGCAGCCCCCTCAGAACTAATGAAAAACTGTTTTTT.